Below, one T cell receptor beta chain is given with its context. Its antigen is currently unknown. These data are taken from a study of beta chain features in type 1 diabetes. Points from the study as a whole: Insertions were fewer and deletions more numerous at VDJ junctions in type 1 diabetes patients. Shorter TCRB CDR3s, moderately but significantly so, marked every one of the four CD4+ subsets in Type 1 diabetes patients.

Expressed TCRB transcripts were sequenced because the entire RNA isolate underwent reverse transcription. The repertoire was sequenced with immunoSEQ multiplex PCR; TCRdb's copy has only in-frame clones and lacks some. This sample has about 650,000 clones, with under 15% found just once. Purities in excess of 98% were seen in all sorted populations. This receptor was identified in a young man with type 1 diabetes. Sequencing was done on a sample of naive CD4+ T cells from blood.

This chain's CDR3 is CASSEPGERSAEQYF. The CDR3 region has the DNA TGTGCCAGCAGTGAACCCGGGGAAAGATCGGCCGAGCAGTACTTC. This chain uses TRBV25-1 with TRBJ2-5, with a possible D match to TRBD2 (5 bases). The better agreement between TRBJ2-7 and the DNA end casts doubt on the J call. Per the germline V gene, CDR1 is MGHDK and CDR2 is SYGVNS. The CDR3 length is 15 residues.